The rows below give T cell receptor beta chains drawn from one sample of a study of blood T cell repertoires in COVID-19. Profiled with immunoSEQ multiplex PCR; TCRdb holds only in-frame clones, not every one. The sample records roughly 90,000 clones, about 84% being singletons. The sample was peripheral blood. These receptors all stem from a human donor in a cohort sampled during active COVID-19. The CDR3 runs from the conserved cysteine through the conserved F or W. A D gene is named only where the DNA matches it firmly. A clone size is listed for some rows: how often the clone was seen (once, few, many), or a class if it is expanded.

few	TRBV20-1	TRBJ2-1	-	CSASGGLANEQFF	TGCAGTGCTAGTGGTGGCCTAGCCAATGAGCAGTTCTTC
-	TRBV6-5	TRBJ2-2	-	CASRPRQNTGELFF	TGTGCCAGCAGACCGAGACAGAACACCGGGGAGCTGTTTTTT
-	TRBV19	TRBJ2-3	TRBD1	CASRRTGSTDTQYF	TGTGCCAGTAGGAGGACAGGTAGCACAGATACGCAGTATTTT
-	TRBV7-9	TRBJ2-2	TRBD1	CASSPQGARDTGELFF	TGTGCCAGCAGCCCGCAGGGGGCGCGGGACACCGGGGAGCTGTTTTTT
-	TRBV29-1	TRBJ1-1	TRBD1	CSATGVSNTEAFF	TGCAGCGCTACAGGGGTGTCGAACACTGAAGCTTTCTTT
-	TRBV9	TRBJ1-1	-	CASSPQQGNTEAFF	TGTGCCAGCAGCCCACAACAGGGGAACACTGAAGCTTTCTTT
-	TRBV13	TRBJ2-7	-	CASSLEGYEQYF	TGTGCCAGCAGCTTAGAGGGGTACGAGCAGTACTTC
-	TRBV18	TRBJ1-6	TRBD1	CASSPSGTGVDSPLHF	TGTGCCAGCTCACCAAGTGGGACAGGGGTAGATTCACCCCTCCACTTT
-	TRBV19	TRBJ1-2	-	CASSILIGVPYGYTF	TGTGCCAGTAGTATACTAATCGGGGTCCCCTATGGCTACACCTTC
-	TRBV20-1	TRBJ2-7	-	CSARFQYEQYF	TGCAGTGCTAGATTCCAATACGAGCAGTACTTC
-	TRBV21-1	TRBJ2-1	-	CASSKVAGDLGEQFF	TGTGCCAGCAGCAAAGTGGCGGGAGACTTGGGTGAGCAGTTCTTC
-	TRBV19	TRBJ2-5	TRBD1	CASSMPGQGQETQYF	TGTGCCAGTAGTATGCCGGGACAGGGCCAAGAGACCCAGTACTTC
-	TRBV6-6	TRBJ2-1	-	CASRGTSVPYNEQFF	TGTGCCAGCAGAGGTACTAGTGTGCCCTACAATGAGCAGTTCTTC
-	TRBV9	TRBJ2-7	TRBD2	CASSIAGGPGEQYF	TGTGCCAGCAGCATAGCGGGGGGGCCAGGCGAGCAGTACTTC
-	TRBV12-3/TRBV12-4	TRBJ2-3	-	CASSLGLLRYF	TGTGCCAGCAGTTTAGGACTTTTGAGGTATTTT
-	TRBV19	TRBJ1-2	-	CASGTSGDLGYTF	TGTGCCAGTGGAACCAGCGGAGACTTGGGCTACACCTTC
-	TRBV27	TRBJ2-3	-	CASSLSGQGPSTDTQYF	TGTGCCAGCAGTTTATCGGGGCAGGGGCCTAGCACAGATACGCAGTATTTT
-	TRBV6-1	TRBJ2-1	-	CASSEIRGGVEFF	TGTGCCAGCAGTGAAATTAGGGGGGGGGTCGAGTTCTTC
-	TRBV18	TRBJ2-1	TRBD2	CASAAAGGYNEQFF	TGTGCCAGCGCCGCAGCGGGGGGTTACAATGAGCAGTTCTTC
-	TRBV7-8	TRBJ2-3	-	CASSPRPGLSTDTQYF	TGTGCCAGCAGCCCACGTCCGGGACTCTCCACAGATACGCAGTATTTT
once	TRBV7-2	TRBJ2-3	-	CASSSVSSTDTQYF	TGTGCCAGCAGCTCAGTTTCTAGCACAGATACGCAGTATTTT
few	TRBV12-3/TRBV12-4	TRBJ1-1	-	CASTLGGEAFF	TGTGCCAGCACCCTGGGGGGTGAAGCTTTCTTT
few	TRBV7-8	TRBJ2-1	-	CASSLGTGSSYNEQFF	TGTGCCAGCAGCTTAGGGACGGGGAGCTCCTACAATGAGCAGTTCTTC
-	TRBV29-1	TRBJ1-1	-	CSVETSVGGTEAFF	TGCAGCGTTGAAACGTCGGTCGGGGGGACTGAAGCTTTCTTT
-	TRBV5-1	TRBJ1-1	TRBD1	CASSLATGGEAFF	TGCGCCAGCAGCTTGGCGACAGGGGGCGAAGCTTTCTTT
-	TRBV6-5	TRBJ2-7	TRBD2	CASYEGLAGDEQYF	TGTGCCAGCTACGAGGGGCTAGCGGGAGACGAGCAGTACTTC
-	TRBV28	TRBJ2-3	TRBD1	CASSGQGAENTDTQYF	TGTGCCAGCAGTGGGCAGGGGGCGGAGAACACAGATACGCAGTATTTT
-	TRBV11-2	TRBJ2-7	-	CASSGVWDSPFYEQYF	TGTGCCAGCAGTGGGGTATGGGACTCCCCATTCTACGAGCAGTACTTC
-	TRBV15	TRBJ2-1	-	CATSRVAHYNEQFF	TGTGCCACCAGCAGGGTAGCGCACTACAATGAGCAGTTCTTC
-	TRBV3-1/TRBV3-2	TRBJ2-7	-	CASSLNLYQYEQYF	TGTGCCAGCAGCCTGAACCTGTACCAGTACGAGCAGTACTTC
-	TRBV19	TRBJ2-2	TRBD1	CASSHGGRQGADTGELFF	TGTGCCAGTAGCCATGGAGGGAGACAGGGGGCTGACACCGGGGAGCTGTTTTTT
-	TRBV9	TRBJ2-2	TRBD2	CASSVAGTSGNTGELFF	TGTGCCAGCAGCGTAGCGGGGACTAGCGGAAACACCGGGGAGCTGTTTTTT
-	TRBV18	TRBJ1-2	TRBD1	CASSPRPGQGGGGYTF	TGTGCCAGCTCACCAAGGCCGGGACAGGGGGGAGGAGGCTACACCTTC
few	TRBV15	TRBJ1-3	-	CATSRAAEGNTIYF	TGTGCCACCAGCAGAGCGGCGGAAGGAAACACCATATATTTT
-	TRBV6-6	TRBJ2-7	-	CASSPGGEQYF	TGTGCCAGCAGCCCCGGGGGCGAGCAGTACTTC
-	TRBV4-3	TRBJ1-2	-	CASSQETATNYGYTF	TGCGCCAGCAGCCAAGAGACAGCGACTAACTATGGCTACACCTTC
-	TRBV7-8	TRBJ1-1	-	CASSRGQNTEAFF	TGTGCCAGCAGCCGTGGACAGAACACTGAAGCTTTCTTT
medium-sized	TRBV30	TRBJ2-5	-	CAWSSGRGLETQYF	TGTGCCTGGAGTTCGGGCAGGGGCTTGGAGACCCAGTACTTC
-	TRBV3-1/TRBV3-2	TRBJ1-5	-	CASSPRRAPNQPQHF	TGTGCCAGCAGCCCCAGGCGGGCCCCCAATCAGCCCCAGCATTTT
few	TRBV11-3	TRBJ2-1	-	CASSYSNNEQFF	TGTGCCAGCAGCTATTCTAACAATGAGCAGTTCTTC
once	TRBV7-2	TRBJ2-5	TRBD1	CASRPGQGGETQYF	TGTGCCAGCAGACCGGGACAGGGAGGGGAGACCCAGTACTTC
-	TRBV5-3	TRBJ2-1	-	CARSSRGRGNEQFF	TGTGCCAGAAGCTCCAGGGGTAGGGGGAATGAGCAGTTCTTC
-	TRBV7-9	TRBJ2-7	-	CASSLIGDTYEQYF	TGTGCCAGCAGCTTAATTGGGGACACCTACGAGCAGTACTTC
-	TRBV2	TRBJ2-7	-	CASESQDLTYEQYF	TGTGCCAGCGAATCCCAGGACTTAACCTACGAGCAGTACTTC
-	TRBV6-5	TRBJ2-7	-	CASSSTDSYEQYF	TGTGCCAGCAGCTCGACAGACTCCTACGAGCAGTACTTC
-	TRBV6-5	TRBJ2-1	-	CASREGSYNEQFF	TGTGCCAGCCGCGAGGGCTCCTACAATGAGCAGTTCTTC
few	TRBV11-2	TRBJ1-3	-	CASSWGGETGGHGNTIYF	TGTGCCAGCAGCTGGGGGGGGGAGACAGGAGGTCATGGAAACACCATATATTTT
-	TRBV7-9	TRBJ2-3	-	CASSLARLGTDTQYF	TGTGCCAGCAGCTTAGCCCGACTAGGGACAGATACGCAGTATTTT
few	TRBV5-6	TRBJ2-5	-	CASSLYLTGVETQYF	TGTGCCAGCAGCTTGTATCTTACGGGTGTTGAGACCCAGTACTTC
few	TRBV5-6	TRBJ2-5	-	CASSPQAAETQYF	TGTGCCAGCAGCCCACAGGCTGCAGAGACCCAGTACTTC
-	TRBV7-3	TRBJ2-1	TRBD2	CASSPPGGNEQFF	TGTGCCAGCAGCCCTCCCGGGGGGAATGAGCAGTTCTTC
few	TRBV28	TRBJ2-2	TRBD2	CASRWTSGSTGELFF	TGTGCCAGCAGATGGACTAGCGGGAGCACCGGGGAGCTGTTTTTT
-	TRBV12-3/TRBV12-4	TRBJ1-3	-	CASSWEAGNTIYF	TGTGCCAGCAGTTGGGAGGCTGGAAACACCATATATTTT
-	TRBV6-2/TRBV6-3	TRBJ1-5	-	CASSSSGGRQPQHF	TGTGCCAGCAGCTCCTCCGGGGGGCGTCAGCCCCAGCATTTT
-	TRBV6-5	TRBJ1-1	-	CASTDGGLTEAFF	TGTGCCAGCACCGACGGGGGGCTAACTGAAGCTTTCTTT
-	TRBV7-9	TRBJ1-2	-	CASSWGIQGNGYTF	TGTGCCAGCAGCTGGGGTATACAGGGAAATGGCTACACCTTC
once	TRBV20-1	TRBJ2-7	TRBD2	CSASILAASVEQYF	TGCAGTGCTAGTATTCTAGCGGCCTCCGTCGAGCAGTACTTC